A single sample gave rise to the 7 T cell receptor beta chains below, sequenced in a study of T cells in Graves' hyperthyroidism and ophthalmopathy. TCR beta CDR3 sequences were amplified from RNA transcripts. Using the HTBI primer set, a first-round RT-PCR was run on the TCR CDR3. TCRdb re-derived calls from the multiplex PCR reads in MiXCR, one entry per CDR3 protein. The top ten hold approximately 29% of the sample, which has about 400,000 distinct CDR3 sequences, about 16% seen once. Specimen: blood. The receptors were sampled from a woman aged 25 to 45 with Graves' hyperthyroidism.

V usage is TRBV5-1 and J usage is TRBJ1-1, with 8 bases fitting TRBD1. Germline V CDR1 and CDR2: SGHRS, YFSETQ. The CDR3 has 14 residues. J gave up 7 bases and V 4 bases, and 9 bases lay outside the gene matches. This chain's CDR3 is CASSTKGQGDEAFF. CDR3 nucleotides: TGCGCCAGCAGCACAAAAGGACAGGGTGATGAAGCTTTCTTT.

This clonotype showed up many times. The V and J genes are TRBV28 and TRBJ2-7; tentatively, D is TRBD1 (7 bases). V was clipped by 5 bases and J by 7 bases, with 21 bases between them. This CDR3 has 15 residues. Germline loops: CDR1 MDHEN, CDR2 SYDVKM. CDR3 residues: CASSPTGQGRGEQYF. The CDR3 bases are TGTGCCAGCAGTCCGACAGGGCAGGGACGGGGGGAGCAGTACTTC.

This clonotype was picked up a small number of times. The rearrangement links TRBV5-1 to TRBJ2-2; tentative D call: TRBD1 (6 bases). Trimming took off 4 bases at V and 5 bases at J, with 12 bases between the two ends. Germline assignment: CDR1 SGHRS and CDR2 YFSETQ. There are 14 residues in the CDR3. The CDR3: CASSPRGDTGELFF. CDR3 nucleotides: TGCGCCAGCAGCCCCAGGGGAGATACCGGGGAGCTGTTTTTT.

There are many counts of this clonotype. Here the CDR3 DNA reads TGTGCCACCAGCAGAGATAGGACTAGCCCGAGCTCCTACGAGCAGTACTTC. It is translated as CATSRDRTSPSSYEQYF. V and J are TRBV15 and TRBJ2-7; 8 bases map to TRBD2. The V gene's germline CDR1 is LNHNV and CDR2 YYDKDF (reference sequence). Losses at the gene ends were 0 bases for V and 0 bases for J; bases not matched to a gene: 7. The CDR3 runs 17 residues.

This clonotype was seen repeatedly, ten times or more. The chain uses TRBV28 and TRBJ2-6, with D possibly being TRBD1 or TRBD2 (5 bases each). Germline loops: CDR1 MDHEN, CDR2 SYDVKM. V dropped 5 bases and J dropped 2 bases, with 19 bases sitting between them. The CDR3 sequence is 18 residues long. CDR3 residues: CASSKLPGRQAGANVLTF. The CDR3 DNA follows: TGTGCCAGCAGTAAACTACCGGGACGGCAAGCTGGGGCCAACGTCCTGACTTTC.

The J gene is TRBJ2-3, the V gene TRBV28; TRBD1 matches at 7 bases. Looked up from germline, CDR1 is MDHEN and CDR2 is SYDVKM. The trim removed 1 base at V and 14 bases at J, leaving 18 bases unmatched. This CDR3 contains 16 residues. CDR3 in amino acids: CASSLLTGSPFARRYF. The CDR3 region has the DNA TGTGCCAGCAGTTTATTGACAGGGAGCCCTTTCGCCAGGCGGTATTTT.

This rearrangement joins TRBV7-9 to TRBJ1-2, with 9 bases lining up with TRBD1. Germline-derived CDR1 and CDR2 are SEHNR and FQNEAQ (reference sequence). The CDR3 totals 15 residues. V shed 10 bases and J 6 bases; nucleotides not matched to a gene: 15. CDR3 sequence (DNA): TGTGCCAAGCTAGTACAGGGGGCGGCGAACGATGGCTACACCTTC. It specifies CAKLVQGAANDGYTF.